Each of the 28 T cell receptor beta chains below was sequenced from the same sample in a study of technical replicates of blood from a few donors. Sequencing was performed with immunoSEQ multiplex PCR; in TCRdb, only in-frame clones are kept and a portion is missing. The sample comprises some 76,000 clones, almost 99% of which are singletons, and around 0.22% rests with the top ten. The sequencing input was T cells isolated from PBMCs. These receptors were obtained from a human donor in good health.

J is TRBJ2-4 and V is TRBV18; TRBD1 agrees at 10 bases. The CDR3 loop spans 13 amino acids. The J segment lost 7 bases and the V segment lost 8 bases, leaving 5 bases of the junction unmatched. The V gene's germline CDR1 is KGHSH and CDR2 LQKENI. The CDR3 here is CASPGTGENIQYF. The CDR3 DNA reads as TGTGCCAGCCCAGGGACAGGGGAGAACATTCAGTACTTC.

The chain links TRBV9 to TRBJ1-3; possible D gene TRBD1, 6 bases. The germline V gene encodes CDR1 SGDLS and CDR2 YYNGEE. Trimming left V 0 bases short and J 4 bases short, with 26 bases between. CDR3 length equals 20 residues. CDR3 residues: CASSVDRNPVQGWAGNTIYF. Here the CDR3 DNA reads TGTGCCAGCAGCGTAGACCGTAATCCCGTACAGGGCTGGGCAGGAAACACCATATATTTT.

V is TRBV7-8 and J is TRBJ2-5; tentatively, D is TRBD1 (6 bases). The CDR3 is 14 amino acids. Trimming pared 5 bases from V and 2 bases from J, leaving 12 bases between. Looked up from germline, CDR1 is SGHVS and CDR2 is FQNEAQ. DNA of the CDR3: TGTGCCAGCAGCGTTGGGACACCGCAAGAGACCCAGTACTTC. This translates into CASSVGTPQETQYF. The full variable domain, completed using reference TRBV7-8 and TRBJ2-5, is GAGVSQSPRYKVAKRGQDVALRCDPISGHVSLFWYQQALGQGPEFLTYFQNEAQLDKSGLPSDRFFAERPEGSVSTLKIQRTQQEDSAVYLCASSVGTPQETQYFGPGTRLLVL.

The chain recombines TRBV11-3 with TRBJ2-7; D uncertain. Germline values: CDR1 SGHNT, CDR2 YENEEA. The CDR3 runs 11 residues. The V end lost 5 bases, the J end lost 7 bases, and 9 bases lay between the germline ends. This CDR3 is CASSRGEEQYF. CDR3 nucleotides: TGTGCCAGCAGCCGCGGTGAAGAGCAGTACTTC.

The V and J genes are TRBV5-1 and TRBJ2-3, with 12 positions matching TRBD2. This CDR3 has 17 residues. Trimming cost V 4 bases and J 1 base; bases outside gene matches: 7. CDR1 and CDR2 from the germline V gene are SGHRS and YFSETQ. The CDR3 region is CASSLMLAGGGTDTQYF. In nucleotides, the CDR3 is TGCGCCAGCAGCCTAATGCTAGCGGGAGGGGGCACAGATACGCAGTATTTT.

This rearrangement joins TRBV7-8 to TRBJ2-4, with D uncertain. V lost 1 base and J lost 0, with 10 bases in between. Germline-derived CDR1 and CDR2 are SGHVS and FQNEAQ. The CDR3 consists of 16 residues. This chain's CDR3 is CASSLGVQLAKNIQYF. In nucleotides, the CDR3 is TGTGCCAGCAGCTTAGGCGTGCAACTAGCCAAAAACATTCAGTACTTC.

The chain is built from TRBV27 and TRBJ2-7; 12 bases are a match to TRBD2. The CDR3 is made up of 16 amino acids. Germline V gene data show CDR1 as MNHEY and CDR2 as SMNVEV (reference sequence). J was trimmed by 7 bases and V by 3 bases; bases with no gene match: 10. The CDR3 DNA reads as TGTGCCAGCAGTTTGGCTAGCGGGAGGGCTAGGTGGGAGCAGTACTTC. Its translation is CASSLASGRARWEQYF.

This clone is a singleton in its sample. Written as DNA, the CDR3 is TGTGCCAGCGGAAGGGGACTAGCGGGAGTAGTCGGGGAGCTGTTTTTT. Its protein is CASGRGLAGVVGELFF. This chain uses TRBV4-2 with TRBJ2-2; 14 positions agree with TRBD2. The junction had 9 bases not matched to a gene; V was cut back by 8 bases and J by 7 bases. The V gene's germline CDR1 is LGHNA and CDR2 YNFKEQ. The CDR3 consists of 16 residues.

V gene TRBV9 combines with J gene TRBJ1-1; perhaps TRBD1 as D (5 bases). The CDR3 length is 12 residues. From germline, CDR1 is SGDLS and CDR2 YYNGEE. V lost 5 bases and J lost 6, with 11 bases in between. The CDR3 protein is CASSKGGAEAFF. The CDR3 bases are TGTGCCAGCAGTAAAGGAGGGGCTGAAGCTTTCTTT.

This clone appeared once. The chain has TRBV5-1 and TRBJ1-1; 7 bases line up with TRBD1. Trimming removed 3 bases from V and 10 bases from J; junction bases left unmatched: 9. Germline V gives CDR1 SGHRS, CDR2 YFSETQ. The CDR3 length is 13 residues. The CDR3 here is CASSYTGTETAFF. The CDR3, as DNA: TGCGCCAGCAGCTACACCGGGACAGAGACAGCTTTCTTT. Looking up the rest from reference TRBV5-1 and TRBJ1-1 gives the full variable domain: KAGVTQTPRYLIKTRGQQVTLSCSPISGHRSVSWYQQTPGQGLQFLFEYFSETQRNKGNFPGRFSGRQFSNSRSEMNVSTLELGDSALYLCASSYTGTETAFFGQGTRLTVV.

The chain couples TRBV6-5 to TRBJ2-3; 8 bases match TRBD1. Losses at the gene ends were 3 bases for V and 4 bases for J; bases not matched to a gene: 6. CDR3 length equals 15 residues. CDR1 MNHEY and CDR2 SVGAGI come from the germline V gene. CDR3 region: CASSYWTGRPDTQYF. The CDR3 region has the DNA TGTGCCAGCAGTTATTGGACAGGGCGTCCAGATACGCAGTATTTT.

V is TRBV10-1 and J is TRBJ1-2, with D uncertain. Germline lookup yields CDR1 WNHNN and CDR2 SYGVQD (reference sequence). The CDR3 covers 15 residues. Trimming cost V 0 bases and J 6 bases, with 14 bases left between them. CDR3 in amino acids: CASSESRIPMDGYTF. The CDR3 nucleotides read TGCGCCAGCAGTGAGTCCAGGATTCCGATGGATGGCTACACCTTC.

This chain joins TRBV5-6 and TRBJ2-1; D remains ambiguous. CDR1 is SGHDT and CDR2 is YYEEEE in the germline V gene. This CDR3 contains 14 residues. Trimming left V 0 bases short and J 4 bases short, with 8 bases between. CDR3 coding DNA: TGTGCCAGCAGCTTGGGGGCAGTTTACAATGAGCAGTTCTTC. It yields the protein CASSLGAVYNEQFF.

This chain connects TRBV7-9 to TRBJ2-6; D gene uncertain. Trimming stripped 3 bases from V and 8 bases from J, with 11 bases between. The CDR3 has 14 amino acids. Germline V gives CDR1 SEHNR, CDR2 FQNEAQ (reference sequence). The CDR3 loop reads CASSFLVGTNVLTF. CDR3 nucleotides: TGTGCCAGCAGCTTCCTGGTGGGCACCAACGTCCTGACTTTC.

The chain combines TRBV30 with TRBJ2-3; 11 bases fit TRBD2. In germline, CDR1 is GTSNPN, CDR2 SVGIG (reference sequence). V was pared by 3 bases and J by 0 bases, with 14 bases of the junction left unmatched. This CDR3 is 19 amino acids long. CDR3 bases: TGTGCCTGGAGGGCCCGGAAAGGGACTAGCGGTTTTAGCACAGATACGCAGTATTTT. Translated, it gives CAWRARKGTSGFSTDTQYF.

The V and J genes are TRBV2 and TRBJ2-3; D unresolved. Germline CDR1 SNHLY, CDR2 FYNNEI. This CDR3 comprises 13 residues. The V and J ends lost 2 bases and 5 bases respectively, with 8 bases between them. The CDR3 loop is CASSENYKDTQYF. In DNA, the CDR3 is TGTGCCAGCAGTGAAAACTATAAAGATACGCAGTATTTT.

This clone was detected once. V gene TRBV9 combines with J gene TRBJ2-7; D is unclear. V lost 4 bases and J 0 bases, leaving 14 bases between the germline ends. There are 15 residues in the CDR3. The germline gives CDR1 SGDLS, CDR2 YYNGEE. DNA of the CDR3: TGTGCCAGCAGCCCCCATAGGAGCAGCTCCTACGAGCAGTACTTC. This encodes CASSPHRSSSYEQYF.

This chain links TRBV9 with TRBJ2-7, with 11 bases lining up with TRBD2. CDR3 length: 14 residues. V lost 5 bases to trimming and J lost 6 bases; unmatched junction nucleotides: 7. Germline-derived CDR1 and CDR2 are SGDLS and YYNGEE. The CDR3 sequence: CASSFTTSGSEQYF. CDR3 bases: TGTGCCAGCAGTTTCACTACTAGCGGGAGCGAGCAGTACTTC.

This clone was picked up one time. Other DNA sequences within the sample encode an identical CDR3. CDR3: CASSLGPGTDTQYF. Here the CDR3 DNA reads TGCGCCAGCAGCTTGGGGCCGGGGACAGATACGCAGTATTTT. The chain recombines TRBV5-1 with TRBJ2-3; possibly TRBD2 for D (5 bases). Trimming removed 0 bases at V and 3 bases at J, with 8 bases between. The CDR3 runs to 14 residues. Germline V gene sequence: CDR1 SGHRS, CDR2 YFSETQ.

The chain has TRBV10-1 and TRBJ2-1; 11 nucleotides line up with TRBD2. After removal of 4 bases from V and 6 bases from J, the junction contained 8 bases not matched to a gene. Germline V gives CDR1 WNHNN, CDR2 SYGVQD (reference sequence). The length of the CDR3 is 16 residues. The CDR3 DNA reads TGCGCCAGCAGTGGTTTTGGTAGCGGGAGGGCCAATGAGCAGTTCTTC. Translating it yields CASSGFGSGRANEQFF.

The CDR3 protein is CASSADSSYNEQFF. In DNA form, the CDR3 reads TGCGCCAGCAGCGCTGACAGCTCCTACAATGAGCAGTTCTTC. The gene calls are TRBV5-1 and TRBJ2-1, with TRBD1 as a possible D gene (5 bases). There are 14 residues in the CDR3. Trimming shortened V by 4 bases and J by 0 bases, and 8 bases separated the two germline ends. Germline lookup yields CDR1 SGHRS and CDR2 YFSETQ.

The chain recombines TRBV5-6 with TRBJ1-2, with D uncertain. Germline values: CDR1 SGHDT, CDR2 YYEEEE. Trimming took off 0 bases at V and 1 base at J, with 4 bases between the two ends. The CDR3 consists of 13 residues. The CDR3 sequence: CASSLASNYGYTF. The DNA of the CDR3 is TGTGCCAGCAGCTTGGCCAGTAACTATGGCTACACCTTC.

The chain uses TRBV2 and TRBJ2-5; 7 bases agree with TRBD1. The CDR3 runs to 12 residues. Trimming took 9 bases from V and 5 from J; bases not matched to a gene: 6. Per the germline V gene, CDR1 is SNHLY and CDR2 is FYNNEI. The CDR3 DNA follows: TGTGCCAGTCAGGGGGTGATGGAGACCCAGTACTTC. Its protein is CASQGVMETQYF.

J is TRBJ1-5 and V is TRBV30; no clear D gene. This CDR3 region has 16 residues. Trimming removed 0 bases at V and 0 bases at J, with 12 bases between. The V gene's germline CDR1 is GTSNPN and CDR2 SVGIG (reference sequence). The CDR3 DNA reads TGTGCCTGGAGTGTAGGCAGGATTCTTAGCAATCAGCCCCAGCATTTT. It is translated as CAWSVGRILSNQPQHF.

The chain links TRBV6-5 to TRBJ1-1; no firm D call. Trimming left V 10 bases short and J 5 bases short, with 8 bases between. The CDR3 extends over 10 amino acids. CDR1 and CDR2 (germline): MNHEY, SVGAGI. The CDR3 loop reads CATYSTEAFF. CDR3 coding DNA: TGTGCCACCTATTCGACTGAAGCTTTCTTT.

The V gene is TRBV4-1, the J gene TRBJ2-1; possible D gene TRBD2, 5 bases. The CDR3 has 14 residues. The V gene's germline CDR1 is MGHRA and CDR2 YSYEKL. The V end lost 0 bases, the J end lost 6 bases, and 9 bases lay between the germline ends. The DNA of the CDR3 is TGCGCCAGCAGCCAAGATCAAGGAGGCAATGAGCAGTTCTTC. Encoded protein: CASSQDQGGNEQFF.

The rearrangement links TRBV5-8 to TRBJ2-4; TRBD1 aligns across 8 bases. J gave up 7 bases and V 0 bases, and 6 bases lay outside the gene matches. The CDR3 runs 15 residues. Germline V gene data show CDR1 as SGHTS and CDR2 as YDEGEE. CDR3 nucleotide sequence: TGTGCCAGCAGCTTGGGGCGGGACAGGTACAACATTCAGTACTTC. It specifies CASSLGRDRYNIQYF.

The V call is TRBV2, the J call TRBJ2-7; the D gene is possibly TRBD1 (5 bases). Germline values: CDR1 SNHLY, CDR2 FYNNEI. V was shortened by 7 bases and J by 3 bases, with 16 bases between the two germline ends. The CDR3 loop spans 14 amino acids. CDR3: CASKVSTTDYEQYF. The CDR3 DNA follows: TGTGCCAGCAAGGTCTCTACGACAGACTACGAGCAGTACTTC.